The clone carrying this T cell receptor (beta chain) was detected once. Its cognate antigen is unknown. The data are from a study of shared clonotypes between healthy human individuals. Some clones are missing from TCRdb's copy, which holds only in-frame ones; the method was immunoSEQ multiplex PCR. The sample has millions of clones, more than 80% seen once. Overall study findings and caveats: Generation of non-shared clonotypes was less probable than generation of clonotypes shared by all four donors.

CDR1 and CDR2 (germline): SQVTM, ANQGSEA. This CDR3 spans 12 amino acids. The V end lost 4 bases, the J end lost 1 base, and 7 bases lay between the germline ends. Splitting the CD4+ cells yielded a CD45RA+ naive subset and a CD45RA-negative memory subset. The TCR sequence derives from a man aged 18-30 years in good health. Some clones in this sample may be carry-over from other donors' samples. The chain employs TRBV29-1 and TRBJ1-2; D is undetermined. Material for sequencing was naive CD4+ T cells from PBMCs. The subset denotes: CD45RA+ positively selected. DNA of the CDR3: TGCAGCGTTGTCATGGGTAACTATGGCTACACCTTC. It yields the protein CSVVMGNYGYTF.